Here is one TCR beta chain with its context. Its matching antigen is unknown. Trimming took 1 base from V and 3 from J; bases not matched to a gene: 6. The germline V gene has CDR1 KGHSH and CDR2 LQKENI. CDR3 length: 16 amino acids. These data belong to a study of T cells in Graves' hyperthyroidism and ophthalmopathy. Points from the study as a whole: From stable hyperthyroidism, ophthalmopathy was separated by a 13 V-J model. Expanded thyroid clonotypes (above 0.001) were mostly also found in blood.

Amplified regions were TCR beta CDR3 sequences from RNA transcripts. The HTBI set primed first-round TCR CDR3 RT-PCR. TCRdb called the multiplex PCR reads again in MiXCR, with one record for every CDR3 protein. The table lists approximately 220,000 distinct CDR3 sequences, around 18% of them singletons. Patients between 18 and 65 years old had hyperthyroidism, newly diagnosed and lasting under 2 months. Patients were excluded because of uncontrolled infection, other autoimmune disease, pregnancy or lactation. The TCR comes from a man in his forties with Graves' hyperthyroidism. The chain links TRBV18 to TRBJ2-3; 8 bases fit TRBD1. Sample: blood. The CDR3 region is CASSPLRGRGTDTQYF. The CDR3 DNA is TGTGCCAGCTCACCACTCAGGGGGCGAGGGACAGATACGCAGTATTTT.